This T cell receptor (beta chain) comes out of a study of blood T cell repertoires in COVID-19. Study background: PBMCs, B-cell-depleted T cells, or T cells provided the cDNA or gDNA that made up the material.

The method was immunoSEQ multiplex PCR; TCRdb's version includes in-frame clones alone and lacks a portion of them. This sample has approximately 68,000 clones, with 86% found just once. Germline CDR1 LNHNV, CDR2 YYDKDF (reference sequence). The CDR3 sequence is 15 residues long. J lost 5 bases, V lost 1 base, and 6 bases had no gene match. This clonotype was sampled from a man in his forties or fifties with active COVID-19. V and J are TRBV15 and TRBJ2-5; 8 bases line up with TRBD2. Sequenced: peripheral blood. The CDR3 DNA sequence: TGTGCCACCAGCAGAGTTCGGGGGGGTTGGGAGACCCAGTACTTC. Its protein is CATSRVRGGWETQYF.